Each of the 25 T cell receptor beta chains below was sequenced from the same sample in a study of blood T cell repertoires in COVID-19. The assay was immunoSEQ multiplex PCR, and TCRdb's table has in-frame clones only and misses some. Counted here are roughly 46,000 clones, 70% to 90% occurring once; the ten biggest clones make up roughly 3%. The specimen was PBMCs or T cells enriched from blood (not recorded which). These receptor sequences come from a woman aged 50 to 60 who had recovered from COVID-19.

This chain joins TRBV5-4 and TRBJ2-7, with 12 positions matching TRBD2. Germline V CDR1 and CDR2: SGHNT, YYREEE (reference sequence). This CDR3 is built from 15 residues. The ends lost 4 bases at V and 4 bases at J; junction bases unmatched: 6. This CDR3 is CASSTGLAGYYEQYF. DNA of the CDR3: TGTGCCAGCAGCACCGGACTAGCGGGATATTACGAGCAGTACTTC. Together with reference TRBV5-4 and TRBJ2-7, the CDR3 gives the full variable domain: ETGVTQSPTHLIKTRGQQVTLRCSSQSGHNTVSWYQQALGQGPQFIFQYYREEENGRGNFPPRFSGLQFPNYSSELNVNALELDDSALYLCASSTGLAGYYEQYFGPGTRLTVT.

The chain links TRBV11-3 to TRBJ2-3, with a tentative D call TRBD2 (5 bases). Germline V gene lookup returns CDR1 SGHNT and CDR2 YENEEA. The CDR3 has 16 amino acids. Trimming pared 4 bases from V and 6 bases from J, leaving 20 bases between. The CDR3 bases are TGTGCCAGCAGCTACAGAGGGTCCGTCGACCGCGATACGCAGTATTTT. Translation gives CASSYRGSVDRDTQYF.

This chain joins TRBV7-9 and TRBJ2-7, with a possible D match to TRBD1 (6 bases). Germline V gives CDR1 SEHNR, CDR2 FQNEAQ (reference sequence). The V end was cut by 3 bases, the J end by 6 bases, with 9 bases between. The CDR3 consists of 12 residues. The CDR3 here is CASSFPRGEQYF. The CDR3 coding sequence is TGTGCCAGCAGCTTCCCCAGGGGCGAGCAGTACTTC.

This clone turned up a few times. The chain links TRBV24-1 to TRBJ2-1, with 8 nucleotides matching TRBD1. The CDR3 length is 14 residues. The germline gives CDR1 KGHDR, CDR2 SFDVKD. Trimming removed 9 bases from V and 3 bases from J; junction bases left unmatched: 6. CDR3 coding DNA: TGTGCCACCCAGGCGGGACAGGTCTACAATGAGCAGTTCTTC. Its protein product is CATQAGQVYNEQFF.

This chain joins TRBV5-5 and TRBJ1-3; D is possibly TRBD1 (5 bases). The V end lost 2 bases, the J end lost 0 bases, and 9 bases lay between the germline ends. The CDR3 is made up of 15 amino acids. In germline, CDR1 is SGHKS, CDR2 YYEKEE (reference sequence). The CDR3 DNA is TGTGCCAGCAGCTTAACAGGAAGCTCTGGAAACACCATATATTTT. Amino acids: CASSLTGSSGNTIYF.

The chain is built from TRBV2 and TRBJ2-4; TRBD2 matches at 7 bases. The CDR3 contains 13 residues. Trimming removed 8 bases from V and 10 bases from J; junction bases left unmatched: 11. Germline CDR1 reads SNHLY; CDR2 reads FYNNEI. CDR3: CASGGPGGGIQYF. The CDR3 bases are TGTGCCAGCGGTGGACCCGGGGGAGGGATTCAGTACTTC.

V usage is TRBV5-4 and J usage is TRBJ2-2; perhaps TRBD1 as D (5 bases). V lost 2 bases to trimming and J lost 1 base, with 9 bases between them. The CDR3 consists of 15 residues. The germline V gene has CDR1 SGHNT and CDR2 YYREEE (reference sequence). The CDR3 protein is CASSLDRLNTGELFF. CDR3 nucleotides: TGTGCCAGCAGCTTAGACAGATTGAACACCGGGGAGCTGTTTTTT. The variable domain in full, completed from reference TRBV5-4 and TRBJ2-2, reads ETGVTQSPTHLIKTRGQQVTLRCSSQSGHNTVSWYQQALGQGPQFIFQYYREEENGRGNFPPRFSGLQFPNYSSELNVNALELDDSALYLCASSLDRLNTGELFFGEGSRLTVL.

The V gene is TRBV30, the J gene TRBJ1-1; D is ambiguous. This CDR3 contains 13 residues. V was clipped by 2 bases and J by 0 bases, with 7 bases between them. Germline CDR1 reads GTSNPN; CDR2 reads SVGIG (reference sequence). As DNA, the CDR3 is TGTGCCTGGAGTCGCAACATGAACACTGAAGCTTTCTTT. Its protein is CAWSRNMNTEAFF.

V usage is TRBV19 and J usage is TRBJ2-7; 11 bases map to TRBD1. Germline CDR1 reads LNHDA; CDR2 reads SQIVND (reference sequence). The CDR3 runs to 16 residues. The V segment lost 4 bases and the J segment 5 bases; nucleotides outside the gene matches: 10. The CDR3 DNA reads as TGTGCCAGTAGTAATGAGGGGACAGGGGGAGTGGACGAGCAGTACTTC. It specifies CASSNEGTGGVDEQYF. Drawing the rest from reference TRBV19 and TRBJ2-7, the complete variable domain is DGGITQSPKYLFRKEGQNVTLSCEQNLNHDAMYWYRQDPGQGLRLIYYSQIVNDFQKGDIAEGYSVSREKKESFPLTVTSAQKNPTAFYLCASSNEGTGGVDEQYFGPGTRLTVT.

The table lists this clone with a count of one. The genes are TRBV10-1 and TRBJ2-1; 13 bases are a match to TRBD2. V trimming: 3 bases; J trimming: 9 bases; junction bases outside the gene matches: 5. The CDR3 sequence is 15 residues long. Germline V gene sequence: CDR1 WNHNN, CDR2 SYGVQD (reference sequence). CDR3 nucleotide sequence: TGCGCCAGCAGTGATCGGACTAGCGGGAGAGGTGAGCAGTTCTTC. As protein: CASSDRTSGRGEQFF.

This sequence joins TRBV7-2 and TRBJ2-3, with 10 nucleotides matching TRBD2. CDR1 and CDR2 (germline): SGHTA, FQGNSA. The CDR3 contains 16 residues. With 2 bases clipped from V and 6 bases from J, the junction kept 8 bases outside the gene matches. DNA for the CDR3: TGTGCCAGCAGCTTATTGTTAGCGGGGGGCTGGGATACGCAGTATTTT. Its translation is CASSLLLAGGWDTQYF. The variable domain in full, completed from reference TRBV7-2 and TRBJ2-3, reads GAGVSQSPSNKVTEKGKDVELRCDPISGHTALYWYRQSLGQGLEFLIYFQGNSAPDKSGLPSDRFSAERTGGSVSTLTIQRTQQEDSAVYLCASSLLLAGGWDTQYFGPGTRLTVL.

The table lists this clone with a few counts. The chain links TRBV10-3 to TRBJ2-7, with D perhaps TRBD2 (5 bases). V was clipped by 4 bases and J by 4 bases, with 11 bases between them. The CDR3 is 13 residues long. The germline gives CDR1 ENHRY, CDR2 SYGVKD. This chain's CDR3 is CAISGPGGYEQYF. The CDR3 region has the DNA TGTGCCATCAGTGGACCGGGCGGGTACGAGCAGTACTTC.

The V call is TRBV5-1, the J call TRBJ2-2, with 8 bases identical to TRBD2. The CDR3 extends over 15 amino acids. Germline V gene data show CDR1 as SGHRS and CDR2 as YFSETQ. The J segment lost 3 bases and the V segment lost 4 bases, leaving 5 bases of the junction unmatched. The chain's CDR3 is CASSPRTSYTGELFF. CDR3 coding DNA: TGCGCCAGCAGCCCGAGGACTAGCTACACCGGGGAGCTGTTTTTT.

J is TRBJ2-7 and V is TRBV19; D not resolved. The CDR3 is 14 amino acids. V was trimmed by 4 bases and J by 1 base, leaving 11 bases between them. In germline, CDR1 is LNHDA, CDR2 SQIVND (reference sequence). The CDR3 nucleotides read TGTGCCAGTAGTAGAGGATTGCGTTCCTACGAGCAGTACTTC. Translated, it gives CASSRGLRSYEQYF. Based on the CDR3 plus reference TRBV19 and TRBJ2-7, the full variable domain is DGGITQSPKYLFRKEGQNVTLSCEQNLNHDAMYWYRQDPGQGLRLIYYSQIVNDFQKGDIAEGYSVSREKKESFPLTVTSAQKNPTAFYLCASSRGLRSYEQYFGPGTRLTVT.

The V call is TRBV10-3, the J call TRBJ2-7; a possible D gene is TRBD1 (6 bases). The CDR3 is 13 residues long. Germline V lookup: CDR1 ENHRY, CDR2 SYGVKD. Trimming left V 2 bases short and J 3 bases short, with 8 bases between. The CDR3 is CAISEQGSYEQYF. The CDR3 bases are TGTGCCATCAGTGAGCAGGGGAGCTACGAGCAGTACTTC.

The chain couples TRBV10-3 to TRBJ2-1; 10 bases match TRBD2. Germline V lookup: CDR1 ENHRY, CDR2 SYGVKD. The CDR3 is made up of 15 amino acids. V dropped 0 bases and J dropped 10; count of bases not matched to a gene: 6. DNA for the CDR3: TGTGCCATCAGTGAGTCGATCCCACTAGCGGGAGAGCAGTTCTTC. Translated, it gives CAISESIPLAGEQFF.

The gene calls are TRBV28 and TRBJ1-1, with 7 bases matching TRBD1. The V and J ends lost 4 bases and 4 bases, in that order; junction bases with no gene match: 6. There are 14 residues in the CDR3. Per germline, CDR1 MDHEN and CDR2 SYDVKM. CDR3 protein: CASSSVQGVTEAFF. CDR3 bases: TGTGCCAGCAGTTCAGTCCAGGGGGTCACTGAAGCTTTCTTT.

The CDR3 region has the DNA TGTGCCAGCAGCCCTTTCCTCAGATATAGCCGGTATTTT. Amino acids: CASSPFLRYSRYF. This rearrangement joins TRBV4-2 to TRBJ2-3; D is ambiguous. The CDR3 length is 13 residues. The germline gives CDR1 LGHNA, CDR2 YNFKEQ. Trimming stripped 4 bases from V and 14 bases from J, with 19 bases between.

The CDR3 DNA reads TGTGCCAGCAGTTTATTCCTAGGGAGTCGTGATTCCTACAATGAGCAGTTCTTC. The encoded protein is CASSLFLGSRDSYNEQFF. The chain joins TRBV28 to TRBJ2-1; possible D gene TRBD2, 5 bases. The CDR3 sequence is 18 residues long. Trimming took off 1 base at V and 1 base at J, with 17 bases between the two ends. Germline V CDR1 and CDR2: MDHEN, SYDVKM.

CDR3 loop: CASSLRPDRDRGYNEQFF. The CDR3, as DNA: TGTGCCAGCAGCTTAAGGCCGGACCGGGACAGGGGTTACAATGAGCAGTTCTTC. The rearrangement joins TRBV11-2 to TRBJ2-1, with 10 bases that match TRBD1. In germline, CDR1 is SGHAT, CDR2 FQNNGV. V trimming: 2 bases; J trimming: 4 bases; junction bases outside the gene matches: 11. The CDR3 totals 18 residues.

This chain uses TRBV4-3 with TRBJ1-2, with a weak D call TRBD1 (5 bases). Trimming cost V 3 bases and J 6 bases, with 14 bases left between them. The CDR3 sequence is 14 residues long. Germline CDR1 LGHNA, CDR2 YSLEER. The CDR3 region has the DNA TGCGCCAGCAGCCACTCCACTATCAGGGATGGCTACACCTTC. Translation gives CASSHSTIRDGYTF.

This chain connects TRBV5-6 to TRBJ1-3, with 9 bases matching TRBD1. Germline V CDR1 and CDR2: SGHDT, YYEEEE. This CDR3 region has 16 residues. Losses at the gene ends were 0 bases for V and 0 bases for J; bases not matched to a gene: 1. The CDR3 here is CASSLAGQGSGNTIYF. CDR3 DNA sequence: TGTGCCAGCAGCTTGGCGGGACAGGGCTCTGGAAACACCATATATTTT. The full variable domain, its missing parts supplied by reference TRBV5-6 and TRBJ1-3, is DAGVTQSPTHLIKTRGQQVTLRCSPKSGHDTVSWYQQALGQGPQFIFQYYEEEERQRGNFPDRFSGHQFPNYSSELNVNALLLGDSALYLCASSLAGQGSGNTIYFGEGSWLTVV.

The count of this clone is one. CDR3 sequence reads: CASSVVTGQDTQYF. The CDR3 nucleotides are TGTGCCAGCAGCGTAGTAACGGGACAAGATACGCAGTATTTT. The chain combines TRBV9 with TRBJ2-3; tentative D call: TRBD1 (6 bases). Between the trimmed V and J ends, which lost 0 bases and 5 bases, there was a span of 10 bases. The CDR3 loop spans 14 amino acids. Germline V lookup: CDR1 SGDLS, CDR2 YYNGEE. Full variable domain (rest looked up from reference TRBV9 and TRBJ2-3): DSGVTQTPKHLITATGQRVTLRCSPRSGDLSVYWYQQSLDQGLQFLIQYYNGEERAKGNILERFSAQQFPDLHSELNLSSLELGDSALYFCASSVVTGQDTQYFGPGTRLTVL.

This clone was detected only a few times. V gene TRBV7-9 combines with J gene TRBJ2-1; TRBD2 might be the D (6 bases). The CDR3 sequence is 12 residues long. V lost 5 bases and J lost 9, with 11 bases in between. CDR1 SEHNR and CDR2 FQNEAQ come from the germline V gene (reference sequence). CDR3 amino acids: CASSAGLVEQFF. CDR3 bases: TGTGCCAGCAGCGCGGGACTGGTTGAGCAGTTCTTC. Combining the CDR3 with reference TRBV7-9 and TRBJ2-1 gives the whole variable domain DTGVSQNPRHKITKRGQNVTFRCDPISEHNRLYWYRQTLGQGPEFLTYFQNEAQLEKSRLLSDRFSAERPKGSFSTLEIQRTEQGDSAMYLCASSAGLVEQFFGPGTRLTVL.

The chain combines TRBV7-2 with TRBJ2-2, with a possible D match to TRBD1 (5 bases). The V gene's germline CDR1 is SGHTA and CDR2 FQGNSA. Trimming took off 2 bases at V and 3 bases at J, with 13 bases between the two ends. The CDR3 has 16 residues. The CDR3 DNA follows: TGTGCCAGCAGCTTAAAAGGAGACAGAGACACCGGGGAGCTGTTTTTT. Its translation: CASSLKGDRDTGELFF. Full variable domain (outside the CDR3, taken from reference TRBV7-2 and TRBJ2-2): GAGVSQSPSNKVTEKGKDVELRCDPISGHTALYWYRQSLGQGLEFLIYFQGNSAPDKSGLPSDRFSAERTGGSVSTLTIQRTQQEDSAVYLCASSLKGDRDTGELFFGEGSRLTVL.